The rows below give T cell receptor beta chains drawn from one sample of a study of TIL therapy for anti-PD-1-resistant metastatic lung cancer. Only in-frame clones appear in the TCRdb table, and some are missing; sequencing was by immunoSEQ multiplex PCR. The data show roughly 54,000 clones, with around 87% seen just once and about 2.5% held by the top ten. The material was blood, obtained at baseline. All receptors come from a person between 25 and 79 years old with non-small cell lung cancer. Both conserved end residues are part of each CDR3. Each record gives: CDR3 length, clone size, D gene, V gene, J gene, CDR3 protein. The D gene is left open where the match is weak. The size of a clone is reported for some rows only, either as once, few or many, or as a class for expanded clones.

14	NA	NA	TRBV28	TRBJ1-6	CASSLPGLDSPLHF
13	few	NA	TRBV2	TRBJ2-7	CASTAGPSYEQYF
16	NA	NA	TRBV5-1	TRBJ2-2	CASSLGDAGNTGELFF
14	NA	NA	TRBV5-5	TRBJ2-7	CASGLGADSYEQYF
12	NA	NA	TRBV7-9	TRBJ2-7	CASSYGGHEQYF
12	NA	TRBD1	TRBV11-1	TRBJ1-1	CASRPGDSEAFF
14	NA	NA	TRBV5-1	TRBJ1-1	CASSLRGENTEAFF
14	few	NA	TRBV2	TRBJ2-7	CASRTGTLPTEQYF
17	NA	TRBD2	TRBV2	TRBJ2-3	CASRAGLAGGPTDTQYF
14	NA	TRBD1	TRBV2	TRBJ1-2	CASSPDRGGYGYTF
17	NA	NA	TRBV14	TRBJ1-4	CASSKGSSTGASEKLFF
16	NA	TRBD1	TRBV19	TRBJ1-5	CASSRTGGSSNQPQHF
16	NA	TRBD1	TRBV29-1	TRBJ1-5	CSVEKRQGLNNQPQHF
10	once	NA	TRBV11-2	TRBJ2-7	CAIGVYEQYF
17	NA	TRBD2	TRBV28	TRBJ2-7	CASSGRTSGVVSPEQYF
19	NA	NA	TRBV5-1	TRBJ2-1	CASSLFYAEGSIGNNEQFF
15	NA	NA	TRBV10-3	TRBJ1-2	CAISDRQVTGYGYTF
13	NA	NA	TRBV9	TRBJ1-1	CASSVGGYTEAFF
15	NA	NA	TRBV4-1	TRBJ1-2	CASSQDVAGVGGYTF
14	NA	TRBD1	TRBV18	TRBJ2-7	CASSPPTGGYEQYF
13	once	NA	TRBV9	TRBJ2-2	CASSVEGSVELFF
14	NA	TRBD2	TRBV4-1	TRBJ2-1	CASSRSGLENEQFF
19	NA	TRBD1	TRBV15	TRBJ1-3	CATSRDHFSGQVPGNTIYF
13	NA	NA	TRBV11-1	TRBJ1-2	CASSLDTAEGYTF
17	NA	TRBD1	TRBV3-1/TRBV3-2	TRBJ2-1	CASSQVPGQGALNEQFF
13	once	TRBD1	TRBV5-1	TRBJ1-2	CASSAGTDYGYTF
14	NA	TRBD2	TRBV9	TRBJ2-1	CASSVDRAGEEQFF
15	few	NA	TRBV18	TRBJ1-2	CASSPIMTGHYGYTF
14	NA	NA	TRBV19	TRBJ2-6	CASSKSSGANVLTF